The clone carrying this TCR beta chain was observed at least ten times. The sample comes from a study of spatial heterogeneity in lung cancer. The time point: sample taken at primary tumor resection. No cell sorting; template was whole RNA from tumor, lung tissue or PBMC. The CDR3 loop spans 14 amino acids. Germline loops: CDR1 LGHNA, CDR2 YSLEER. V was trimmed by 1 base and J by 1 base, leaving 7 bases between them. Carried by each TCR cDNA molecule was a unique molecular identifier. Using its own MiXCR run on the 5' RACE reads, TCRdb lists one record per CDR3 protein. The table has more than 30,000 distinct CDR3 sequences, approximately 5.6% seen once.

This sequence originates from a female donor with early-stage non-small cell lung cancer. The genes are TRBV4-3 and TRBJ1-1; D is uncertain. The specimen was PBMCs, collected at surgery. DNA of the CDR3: TGCGCCAGCAGCCAAGGCGCAGGGAACACTGAAGCTTTCTTT. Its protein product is CASSQGAGNTEAFF.